This T cell receptor (beta chain) was found in a study of blood T cell repertoires in COVID-19. Background on the study: Samples taken during acute and convalescent COVID-19 were collected in the United States, Italy and Spain.

Authors' methods: Cell counts per sample came from amplifying reference gene primers. The assay was immunoSEQ multiplex PCR, and TCRdb's table has in-frame clones only and misses some. V and J calls and clone size follow that table, whereas D and trimming were derived from the DNA. This table holds some 220,000 clones, approximately 85% found once. This CDR3 has 15 amino acids. The V segment lost 6 bases and the J segment 5 bases; nucleotides outside the gene matches: 12. Germline V gene lookup returns CDR1 SGHRS and CDR2 YFSETQ. This clone was seen just once. The origin of this receptor is a woman between 70 and 85 years old with COVID-19, enrolled during active disease. Sequencing was carried out using peripheral blood. The rearrangement joins TRBV5-1 to TRBJ2-7; the match to TRBD1 covers 9 bases. CDR3 nucleotides: TGCGCCAGCACCAAGGCGGGGACAGGGATCCACGAGCAGTACTTC. Translation: CASTKAGTGIHEQYF.